This T cell receptor beta chain was sequenced for a study of blood T cell repertoires in COVID-19. On the study more broadly: Material from acute and convalescent COVID-19 was sourced from the United States, Italy and Spain. Sample material is recorded as cDNA or gDNA derived from T cells, B-cell-depleted T cells, or PBMCs.

Study processing details: From reference gene primer amplification, estimates of nucleated cell counts were derived. Clones were sequenced by immunoSEQ multiplex PCR, and TCRdb holds only the in-frame ones, with some missing. V and J calls and clone size follow that table, whereas D and trimming were derived from the DNA. The sample records some 100,000 clones, over 75% being singletons. Trimming cost V 4 bases and J 3 bases; bases outside gene matches: 7. The length of the CDR3 is 15 residues. Germline-derived CDR1 and CDR2 are ENHRY and SYGVKD. The chain couples TRBV10-3 to TRBJ1-2; 8 bases align to TRBD1. This receptor was obtained from a woman aged 45-65 years with acute or convalescent COVID-19. Sequencing was done on a sample of peripheral blood. This CDR3 is CAISAWQGADYGYTF. DNA for the CDR3: TGTGCCATCAGTGCTTGGCAGGGGGCGGACTATGGCTACACCTTC.